The clone carrying this T cell receptor (beta chain) has at least ten counts. The entry originates in a study of regulatory T cells in long-lasting Graves disease. Assembly of TCR beta libraries relied on iRepertoire HTBI primers together with Arm-PCR of CDR3 regions. In TCRdb, the multiplex PCR reads were re-called with MiXCR into one record per CDR3 protein. The sample carries approximately 540,000 distinct CDR3 sequences, about 11% recorded once. Specified time point: newly diagnosed GD, antithyroid drugs for less than 3 months. Isolated PBMC RNA provided the starting material for the TCR library. Germline values: CDR1 MNHNS, CDR2 SASEGT. V lost 6 bases, J lost 5 bases, and 14 bases lay in between. The CDR3 spans 14 residues. This same sample was also part of a study on T cells in Graves' hyperthyroidism and ophthalmopathy. According to that study: Also found in blood were most expanded thyroid clonotypes above 0.001.

The chain recombines TRBV6-1 with TRBJ2-1; perhaps D is TRBD1 or TRBD2 (5 bases each). Sequences were derived from peripheral blood mononuclear cells (PBMCs), sampled at new diagnosis, from a patient treated with antithyroid drugs. This clonotype was sampled from a woman aged 25 to 45 with Graves disease. The CDR3 bases are TGTGCCAGCAGGTTGGGACCTTACGACAATGAGCAGTTCTTC. Its translation: CASRLGPYDNEQFF.